In its sample, the clone carrying this TCR beta chain was seen a few times. Its antigen is as yet unknown. Constant-region reverse primers amplified full-length variable regions, followed by semi-nested Nested Universal Primer A PCR. Each CDR3 protein gets one entry after TCRdb re-called the 5' RACE reads with MiXCR. Of 35,000 to 50,000 distinct CDR3 sequences in the sample, approximately 22% are singletons; the top ten hold approximately 4%. The germline V gene encodes CDR1 LGHDT and CDR2 YNNKEL (reference sequence). The length of the CDR3 is 15 residues. Trimming stripped 0 bases from V and 9 bases from J, with 12 bases between. Cells sorted as Tregs were CD4+, CD25+ and CD127-/low. Study-level points and caveats: The TCR gene usage of tumor memory CD4+ T cells clustered together with blood and lymph node memory CD4+ cells and with lymph node naive CD4+ cells. Greatest tumor Treg TCR overlap was with tumor naive CD4+ cells. The larger-cohort validation was restricted to a single TCR beta V-J rearrangement rather than whole repertoires.

The TCR was taken from a female donor with breast cancer. The chain employs TRBV3-1 and TRBJ1-6, with a tentative D call TRBD1 (6 bases). The specimen sequenced was Tregs sorted from blood. CDR3 in DNA: TGTGCCAGCAGCCAAGATTTGAGCAGGGGTTCACCCCTCCACTTT. It encodes CASSQDLSRGSPLHF.